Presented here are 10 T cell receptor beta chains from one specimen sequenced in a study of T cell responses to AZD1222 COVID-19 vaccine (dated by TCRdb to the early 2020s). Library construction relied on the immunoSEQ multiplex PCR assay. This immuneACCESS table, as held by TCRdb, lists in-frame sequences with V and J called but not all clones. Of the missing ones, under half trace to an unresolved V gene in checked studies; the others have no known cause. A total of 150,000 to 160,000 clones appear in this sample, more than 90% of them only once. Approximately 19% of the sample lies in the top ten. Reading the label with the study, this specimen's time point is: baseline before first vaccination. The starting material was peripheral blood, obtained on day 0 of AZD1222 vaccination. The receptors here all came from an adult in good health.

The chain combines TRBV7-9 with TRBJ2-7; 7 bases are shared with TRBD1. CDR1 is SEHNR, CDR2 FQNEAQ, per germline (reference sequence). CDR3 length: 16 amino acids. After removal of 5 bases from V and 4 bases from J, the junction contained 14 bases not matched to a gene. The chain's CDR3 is CASSAEAGTEIYEQYF. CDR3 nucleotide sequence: TGTGCCAGCAGCGCCGAGGCCGGGACAGAGATATACGAGCAGTACTTC. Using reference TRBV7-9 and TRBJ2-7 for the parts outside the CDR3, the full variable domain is DTGVSQNPRHKITKRGQNVTFRCDPISEHNRLYWYRQTLGQGPEFLTYFQNEAQLEKSRLLSDRFSAERPKGSFSTLEIQRTEQGDSAMYLCASSAEAGTEIYEQYFGPGTRLTVT.

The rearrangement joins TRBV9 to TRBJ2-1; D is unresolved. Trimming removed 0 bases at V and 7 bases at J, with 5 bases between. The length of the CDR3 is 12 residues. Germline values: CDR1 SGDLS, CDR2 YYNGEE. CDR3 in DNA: TGTGCCAGCAGCGTAGCTCCTAATGAGCAGTTCTTC. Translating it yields CASSVAPNEQFF.

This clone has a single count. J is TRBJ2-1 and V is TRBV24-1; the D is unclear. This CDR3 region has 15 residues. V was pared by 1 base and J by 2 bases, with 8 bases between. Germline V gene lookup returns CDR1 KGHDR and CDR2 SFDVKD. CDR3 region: CATSDFSPPYNEQFF. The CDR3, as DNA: TGTGCCACCAGTGATTTTAGTCCTCCCTACAATGAGCAGTTCTTC.

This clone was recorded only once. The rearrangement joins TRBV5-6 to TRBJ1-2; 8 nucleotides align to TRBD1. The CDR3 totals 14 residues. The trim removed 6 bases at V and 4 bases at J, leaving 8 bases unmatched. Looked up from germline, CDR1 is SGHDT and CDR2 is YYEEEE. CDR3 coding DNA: TGTGCCAGCAAGATACAGGGGGGGATCTATGGCTACACCTTC. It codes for CASKIQGGIYGYTF.

This chain's CDR3 is CATSDLRGDQPQHF. CDR3 DNA: TGTGCCACCAGTGATTTACGGGGGGATCAGCCCCAGCATTTT. The V and J genes are TRBV24-1 and TRBJ1-5; possibly TRBD1 for D (5 bases). The CDR3 runs 14 residues. V lost 1 base and J 5 bases, leaving 8 bases between the germline ends. Looked up from germline, CDR1 is KGHDR and CDR2 is SFDVKD.

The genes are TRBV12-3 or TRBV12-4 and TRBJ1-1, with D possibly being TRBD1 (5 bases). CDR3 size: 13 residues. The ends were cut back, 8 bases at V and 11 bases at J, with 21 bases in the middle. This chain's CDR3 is CASGDLGGMGAFF. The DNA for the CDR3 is TGTGCCAGCGGGGATTTGGGGGGAATGGGGGCTTTCTTT.

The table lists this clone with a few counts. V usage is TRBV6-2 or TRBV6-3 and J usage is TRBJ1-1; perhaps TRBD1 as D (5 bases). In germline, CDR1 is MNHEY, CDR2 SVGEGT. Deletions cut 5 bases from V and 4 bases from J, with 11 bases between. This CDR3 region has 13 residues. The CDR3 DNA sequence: TGTGCCAGCAGTCGGCAGGGTACCACTGAAGCTTTCTTT. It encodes CASSRQGTTEAFF.

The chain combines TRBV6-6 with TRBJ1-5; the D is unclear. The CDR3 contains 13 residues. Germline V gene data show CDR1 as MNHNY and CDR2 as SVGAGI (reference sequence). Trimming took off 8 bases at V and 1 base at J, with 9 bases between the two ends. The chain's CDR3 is CASRTWSNQPQHF. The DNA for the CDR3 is TGTGCCAGCCGAACGTGGAGCAATCAGCCCCAGCATTTT.

CDR3 sequence: CASSLMRGGNIQYF. The CDR3 DNA follows: TGTGCCAGCAGTTTAATGCGGGGGGGCAACATTCAGTACTTC. The V and J genes are TRBV27 and TRBJ2-4; 9 bases match TRBD2. V shed 2 bases, J shed 7 bases, and the junction held 3 bases outside the gene matches. The CDR3 spans 14 residues. Germline CDR1 and CDR2: MNHEY and SMNVEV (reference sequence).

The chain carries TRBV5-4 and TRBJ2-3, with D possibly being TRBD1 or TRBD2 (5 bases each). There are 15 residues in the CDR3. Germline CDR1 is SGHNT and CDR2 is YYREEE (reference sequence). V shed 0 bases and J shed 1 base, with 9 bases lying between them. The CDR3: CASSLALGGTDTQYF. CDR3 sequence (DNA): TGTGCCAGCAGCTTGGCGCTGGGGGGCACAGATACGCAGTATTTT.